This TCR beta chain was retrieved from a study of T cell responses to AZD1222 COVID-19 vaccine. Regarding this clone: Its antigen is undetermined.

Sequencing used immunoSEQ multiplex PCR; TCRdb keeps in-frame clones, though not all of them. The sample holds tens of thousands of clones; 84% are singletons and the top ten take about 7%. Study conclusions and caveats: As reported, nearly half of all spike-specific TCRs target variant regions that are unmutated. Clonal diversity may have been underestimated, and the donors were mostly white British, with more females than males. Spike regions recognized by vaccine-associated CD4 TCRs spanned the protein, led by 160-218 and 743-854.

Trimming took 6 bases from V and 8 from J, leaving 14 bases between them. The CDR3 consists of 13 residues. Germline CDR1 and CDR2: MNHEY and SMNVEV (reference sequence). This sequence originates from an adult in good health. This specimen was peripheral blood, taken on day 0 of AZD1222 vaccination. The chain joins TRBV27 to TRBJ1-3; no firm D call. The CDR3 region has the DNA TGTGCCAGCAGCTTTAGAGCCGAACACACCATATATTTT. Encoded protein: CASSFRAEHTIYF.